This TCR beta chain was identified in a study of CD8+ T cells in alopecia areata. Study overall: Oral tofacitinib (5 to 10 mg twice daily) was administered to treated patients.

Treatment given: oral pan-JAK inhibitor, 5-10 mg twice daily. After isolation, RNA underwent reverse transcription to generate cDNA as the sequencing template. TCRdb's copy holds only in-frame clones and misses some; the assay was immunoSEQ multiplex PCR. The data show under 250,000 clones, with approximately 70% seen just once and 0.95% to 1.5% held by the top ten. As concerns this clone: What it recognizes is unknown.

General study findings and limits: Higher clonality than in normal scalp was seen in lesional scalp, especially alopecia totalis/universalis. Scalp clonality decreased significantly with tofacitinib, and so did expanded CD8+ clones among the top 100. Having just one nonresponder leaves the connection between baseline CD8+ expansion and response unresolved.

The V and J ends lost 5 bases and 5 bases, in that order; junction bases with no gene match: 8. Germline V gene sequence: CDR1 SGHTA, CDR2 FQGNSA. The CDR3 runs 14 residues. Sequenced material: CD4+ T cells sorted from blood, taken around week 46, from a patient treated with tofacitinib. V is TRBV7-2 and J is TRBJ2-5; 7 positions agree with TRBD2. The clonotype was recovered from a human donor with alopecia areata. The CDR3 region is CASSRGRTWETQYF. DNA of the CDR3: TGTGCCAGCAGCCGCGGGAGAACTTGGGAGACCCAGTACTTC.